This T cell receptor beta chain appears in the sequencing data of a study of blood T cell repertoires in COVID-19. As for the study in general: Samples taken during acute and convalescent COVID-19 were collected in the United States, Italy and Spain. T cells, B-cell-depleted T cells, or PBMCs supplied cDNA or gDNA.

In the original workflow: Cell counts per sample came from amplifying reference gene primers. Sequencing was performed with immunoSEQ multiplex PCR; in TCRdb, only in-frame clones are kept and a portion is missing. Clonal size and the V and J genes are those of that table, whereas D and trimming came from the DNA. This table holds about 140,000 clones, around 73% found once. J was trimmed by 1 base and V by 3 bases; bases with no gene match: 8. Germline CDR1 and CDR2: DFQATT and SNEGSKA (reference sequence). CDR3 length: 15 amino acids. The chain joins TRBV20-1 to TRBJ1-1, with TRBD1 matching 7 bases. This clonotype originated in a woman in her forties or fifties with active or convalescent COVID-19. Material: peripheral blood. The CDR3 spells CSASPLTGRNTEAFF. The CDR3 DNA follows: TGCAGTGCTAGTCCGTTGACAGGGAGGAACACTGAAGCTTTCTTT.